This T cell receptor beta chain was retrieved from a study of T-cell memory formation after mild COVID-19. In germline, CDR1 is SGHTA, CDR2 FQGNSA. V was pared by 5 bases and J by 1 base, with 14 bases between. CDR3 length: 15 amino acids. 5'RACE primed from the constant segment yielded TCR alpha and TCR beta cDNA libraries bearing sample barcodes and UMIs. MiXCR, run by TCRdb on the 5' RACE reads, gives a single entry per CDR3 protein. The sample comprises hundreds of thousands of distinct CDR3 sequences, under 20% of which are singletons, and around 12% rests with the top ten. In its sample, this clonotype was seen many times. Its antigen is not identified. The study, taken as a whole, reports: Most CD4+ clones that shrank were in CM and EM, while CD8+ ones turned up in EMRA. Certain responding clones were present in pre-infection memory, suggesting participation of cross-reactive memory. While clones contracting from day 15 to 85 were balanced between CD4 and CD8, later expanders leaned CD4+.

This sequence was found in an adult woman who had mild COVID-19 (a few samples of this study predate the infection). Cell type and time point are not known. Sequencing used PBMCs or a T cell subset sorted from them (not recorded which). The chain couples TRBV7-2 to TRBJ2-5; D is possibly TRBD1 (6 bases). The CDR3: CASSTRTAPQETQYF. In DNA form, the CDR3 reads TGTGCCAGCAGCACCCGGACAGCTCCCCAAGAGACCCAGTACTTC.